One sample yielded the 13 T cell receptor beta chains listed below, sequenced in a study of siplizumab effects on memory and regulatory T cells (dated by TCRdb to the late 2010s). The method was the immunoSEQ multiplex PCR assay. TCRdb carries this immuneACCESS record with in-frame sequences only. Its versions omit some clonotypes, under half of them owing to an unresolved V gene in the studies checked, with the rest unexplained. This sample comprises over 65,000 clones, 95% of them detected only once. The ten most abundant clones make up approximately 17% of the sample. The sample taken for sequencing was CD8+ T cells sorted from blood. These receptors came from a human donor in good health.

CDR3 sequence (DNA): TGCAGCGCCAAGGACAGGGCTGGAAACACCATATATTTT. Translated: CSAKDRAGNTIYF. The J gene is TRBJ1-3, the V gene TRBV29-1; TRBD1 aligns across 8 bases. Germline CDR1 reads SQVTM; CDR2 reads ANQGSEA. The CDR3 contains 13 residues. V dropped 7 bases and J dropped 2; count of bases not matched to a gene: 4.

This chain connects TRBV11-2 to TRBJ2-5; D unclear. This CDR3 is built from 11 residues. CDR1 SGHAT and CDR2 FQNNGV come from the germline V gene. Trimming took 3 bases from V and 5 from J, leaving 4 bases between them. CDR3 sequence (DNA): TGTGCCAGCAGCTTGGGGGAGACCCAGTACTTC. As protein: CASSLGETQYF. The full variable domain, with the rest looked up from reference TRBV11-2 and TRBJ2-5, is EAGVAQSPRYKIIEKRQSVAFWCNPISGHATLYWYQQILGQGPKLLIQFQNNGVVDDSQLPKDRFSAERLKGVDSTLKIQPAKLEDSAVYLCASSLGETQYFGPGTRLLVL.

V is TRBV5-8 and J is TRBJ1-2; D uncertain. Germline CDR1 is SGHTS and CDR2 is YDEGEE. V was pared by 2 bases and J by 8 bases, with 10 bases between. CDR3 size: 12 residues. The DNA for the CDR3 is TGTGCCAGCAGCTTCGGACCCGTGGGCTACACCTTC. Protein sequence: CASSFGPVGYTF.

This chain links TRBV21-1 with TRBJ2-7; TRBD2 is the table's D call, not checked against the DNA. TRBV21-1 is described as a pseudogene. The CDR3 totals 15 residues. The CDR3 here is CASSKGRSFAYEQYF. CDR3 nucleotides: TGTGCCAGCAGCAAAGGTCGGAGTTTCGCCTACGAGCAGTACTTC.

V usage is TRBV2 and J usage is TRBJ2-1; D gene uncertain. CDR3 size: 11 residues. Germline V CDR1 and CDR2: SNHLY, FYNNEI. Trimming pared 7 bases from V and 10 bases from J, leaving 11 bases between. The CDR3 DNA reads TGTGCCAGCACCCCCGGGCACGAGCAGTTCTTC. Encoded protein: CASTPGHEQFF.

This rearrangement joins TRBV6-6 to TRBJ2-5; 8 positions match TRBD2. The CDR3 is 16 amino acids. With 4 bases clipped from V and 0 bases from J, the junction kept 7 bases outside the gene matches. Per germline, CDR1 MNHNY and CDR2 SVGAGI (reference sequence). CDR3 nucleotide sequence: TGTGCCAGCAGTTTCCAGGGAGCGGGAGACCAAGAGACCCAGTACTTC. Translating it yields CASSFQGAGDQETQYF.

This chain links TRBV7-6 with TRBJ2-5; no firm D call. The germline V gene has CDR1 SGHVS and CDR2 FNYEAQ. V lost 1 base, J lost 2 bases, and 8 bases lay in between. The CDR3 totals 14 residues. This chain's CDR3 is CASSLEVMQETQYF. The CDR3 coding sequence is TGTGCCAGCAGCTTAGAGGTCATGCAAGAGACCCAGTACTTC. Looking up the rest from reference TRBV7-6 and TRBJ2-5 gives the full variable domain: GAGVSQSPRYKVTKRGQDVALRCDPISGHVSLYWYRQALGQGPEFLTYFNYEAQQDKSGLPNDRFSAERPEGSISTLTIQRTEQRDSAMYRCASSLEVMQETQYFGPGTRLLVL.

This chain uses TRBV7-9 with TRBJ2-5; D is unresolved. The germline CDR1 and CDR2 sequences are SEHNR and FQNEAQ (reference sequence). The CDR3 is 12 amino acids. The V gene lost 1 base and the J gene lost 5 bases, with 5 bases spanning the gap. The chain's CDR3 is CASSLVRETQYF. CDR3 nucleotides: TGTGCCAGCAGCTTAGTTCGGGAGACCCAGTACTTC.

The rearrangement joins TRBV19 to TRBJ1-2, with 7 nucleotides matching TRBD1. Germline CDR1 reads LNHDA; CDR2 reads SQIVND (reference sequence). The CDR3 is 15 residues long. J lost 5 bases, V lost 3 bases, and 9 bases had no gene match. The CDR3: CASSIFSGTAYGYTF. In nucleotides, the CDR3 is TGTGCCAGTAGTATCTTCTCCGGGACAGCATATGGCTACACCTTC.

The rearrangement joins TRBV5-6 to TRBJ2-2; D gene uncertain. The CDR3 extends over 11 amino acids. Germline loops: CDR1 SGHDT, CDR2 YYEEEE. The V end was cut by 3 bases, the J end by 3 bases, with 0 bases between. DNA of the CDR3: TGTGCCAGCAGCTACACCGGGGAGCTGTTTTTT. It codes for CASSYTGELFF. Drawing the rest from reference TRBV5-6 and TRBJ2-2, the complete variable domain is DAGVTQSPTHLIKTRGQQVTLRCSPKSGHDTVSWYQQALGQGPQFIFQYYEEEERQRGNFPDRFSGHQFPNYSSELNVNALLLGDSALYLCASSYTGELFFGEGSRLTVL.

This chain connects TRBV11-2 to TRBJ2-2; the match to TRBD2 covers 8 bases. Trimming at V came to 5 bases and at J to 1 base, leaving 6 bases not matched to a gene. Germline CDR1 SGHAT, CDR2 FQNNGV. The CDR3 extends over 16 amino acids. The CDR3 region is CASSLPSGGNTGELFF. DNA of the CDR3: TGTGCCAGCAGCCTACCAAGCGGGGGGAACACCGGGGAGCTGTTTTTT. The complete variable domain, with remaining parts taken from reference TRBV11-2 and TRBJ2-2, reads EAGVAQSPRYKIIEKRQSVAFWCNPISGHATLYWYQQILGQGPKLLIQFQNNGVVDDSQLPKDRFSAERLKGVDSTLKIQPAKLEDSAVYLCASSLPSGGNTGELFFGEGSRLTVL.

The chain links TRBV11-2 to TRBJ2-7; 7 bases line up with TRBD2. The length of the CDR3 is 16 residues. J lost 3 bases, V lost 1 base, and 9 bases had no gene match. Germline CDR1 reads SGHAT; CDR2 reads FQNNGV. CDR3 nucleotide sequence: TGTGCCAGCAGCTTAGGCTACGCGGGAGTTCACTACGAGCAGTACTTC. It is translated as CASSLGYAGVHYEQYF.

This clone was counted a single time. The V gene is TRBV2, the J gene TRBJ1-1; TRBD1 matches 7 bases. This CDR3 has 14 residues. Unmatched junction bases numbered 8, after V lost 7 bases and J lost 3 bases. Germline V lookup: CDR1 SNHLY, CDR2 FYNNEI. The CDR3 reads CASNGRGRDTEAFF. CDR3 sequence (DNA): TGTGCCAGCAATGGTAGGGGGCGGGACACTGAAGCTTTCTTT.